Listed below are T cell receptor beta chains from one sample, sequenced in a study of cytomegalovirus exposure and HLA in healthy donors. Repertoires were generated with immunoSEQ multiplex PCR, while TCRdb's copy carries only in-frame clones and drops some. The table lists about 160,000 clones, 81% of them singletons. What was sequenced was PBMCs. Receptors originate from a man aged 50 to 60 in good health and CMV-seropositive. Each CDR3 is given with its conserved first and last residue. A D gene is named only where the DNA matches it firmly. Size tells how often a clone was seen (once, few, many) or the class of an expanded clone, and some rows leave it out.

D: TRBD1; J: TRBJ1-1; size: once; V: TRBV6-5; CDR3: CASRPGLGRGEAFF; DNA: TGTGCCAGCAGACCTGGGCTGGGCAGGGGGGAAGCTTTCTTT
D: TRBD1; J: TRBJ1-4; size: .; V: TRBV2; CDR3: CASTIQQGITNEKLFF; DNA: TGTGCCAGCACTATCCAACAGGGGATAACTAATGAAAAACTGTTTTTT
D: TRBD1; J: TRBJ1-5; size: .; V: TRBV6-1; CDR3: CASSERQGGQPQHF; DNA: TGTGCCAGCAGTGAAAGACAGGGAGGTCAGCCCCAGCATTTT
D: .; J: TRBJ1-1; size: few; V: TRBV6-5; CDR3: CASSLSGTFQTEAFF; DNA: TGTGCCAGCAGCCTCTCCGGGACATTTCAAACTGAAGCTTTCTTT
D: TRBD1; J: TRBJ2-1; size: .; V: TRBV7-3; CDR3: CASRKGGQGARNEQFF; DNA: TGTGCCAGCAGAAAAGGAGGACAGGGGGCACGAAATGAGCAGTTCTTC
D: TRBD1; J: TRBJ1-4; size: .; V: TRBV27; CDR3: CASSLAPGTVNEKLFF; DNA: TGTGCCAGCAGTTTAGCCCCCGGGACAGTTAATGAAAAACTGTTTTTT
D: TRBD2; J: TRBJ2-5; size: .; V: TRBV6-1; CDR3: CASSALAGGGFETQYF; DNA: TGTGCCAGCAGTGCACTAGCGGGAGGGGGTTTTGAGACCCAGTACTTC
D: TRBD1; J: TRBJ1-1; size: .; V: TRBV6-1; CDR3: CASTLDRGLEAFF; DNA: TGTGCCAGCACTTTGGACAGGGGACTTGAAGCTTTCTTT
D: .; J: TRBJ1-5; size: .; V: TRBV11-2; CDR3: CASSLDVTYNQPQHF; DNA: TGTGCCAGCAGCTTAGATGTCACATACAATCAGCCCCAGCATTTT
D: .; J: TRBJ1-1; size: few; V: TRBV5-4; CDR3: CASSLEQGWTEAFF; DNA: TGTGCCAGCAGCTTGGAGCAGGGGTGGACTGAAGCTTTCTTT
D: .; J: TRBJ2-1; size: .; V: TRBV5-4; CDR3: CASSLTTGLMEQFF; DNA: TGTGCCAGCAGCTTGACGACGGGACTCATGGAGCAGTTCTTC
D: TRBD1; J: TRBJ2-7; size: .; V: TRBV5-1; CDR3: CASSLHYDRAIDEQYF; DNA: TGCGCCAGCAGCTTGCACTACGACAGGGCGATAGACGAGCAGTACTTC
D: .; J: TRBJ1-5; size: few; V: TRBV25-1; CDR3: CASSEGRWGGQPQHF; DNA: TGTGCCAGCAGTGAAGGACGTTGGGGAGGACAGCCCCAGCATTTT
D: TRBD2; J: TRBJ2-5; size: few; V: TRBV28; CDR3: CASRGTRASGQTQYF; DNA: TGTGCCAGCCGCGGGACCAGGGCTAGCGGGCAGACCCAGTACTTC
D: .; J: TRBJ2-7; size: .; V: TRBV6-1; CDR3: CASSEGGSRLYEQYF; DNA: TGTGCCAGCAGTGAAGGCGGCTCCCGCCTCTACGAGCAGTACTTC
D: TRBD2; J: TRBJ2-2; size: .; V: TRBV4-1; CDR3: CASSGLAGGSTGELFF; DNA: TGCGCCAGCAGCGGGCTAGCGGGAGGGTCCACCGGGGAGCTGTTTTTT
D: TRBD1; J: TRBJ2-1; size: .; V: TRBV7-6; CDR3: CASSSGQGDNEQFF; DNA: TGTGCCAGCAGCTCGGGACAGGGGGACAATGAGCAGTTCTTC
D: TRBD2; J: TRBJ2-2; size: .; V: TRBV5-6; CDR3: CASSWGYGGRTTGELFF; DNA: TGTGCCAGCAGCTGGGGGTATGGCGGGAGGACAACCGGGGAGCTGTTTTTT
D: TRBD2; J: TRBJ2-3; size: once; V: TRBV6-1; CDR3: CASRDSGGPTDTQYF; DNA: TGTGCCAGCAGGGATAGCGGGGGTCCCACAGATACGCAGTATTTT
D: TRBD1; J: TRBJ2-7; size: .; V: TRBV10-1; CDR3: CASSEFSGQGDEQYF; DNA: TGCGCCAGCAGTGAGTTTTCGGGACAGGGGGATGAGCAGTACTTC
D: .; J: TRBJ1-2; size: .; V: TRBV10-2; CDR3: CASTGGGGYGYTF; DNA: TGCGCCAGCACCGGGGGCGGGGGCTATGGCTACACCTTC
D: .; J: TRBJ1-3; size: .; V: TRBV15; CDR3: CATSRDVQGVYGNTIYF; DNA: TGTGCCACCAGCAGAGACGTACAGGGTGTGTATGGAAACACCATATATTTT
D: TRBD1; J: TRBJ1-1; size: few; V: TRBV6-1; CDR3: CASTKTGADTEAFF; DNA: TGTGCCAGCACCAAGACAGGGGCCGACACTGAAGCTTTCTTT
D: .; J: TRBJ2-3; size: once; V: TRBV2; CDR3: CASSEEGVSTDTQYF; DNA: TGTGCCAGCAGTGAGGAGGGTGTTTCAACAGATACGCAGTATTTT
D: .; J: TRBJ2-7; size: .; V: TRBV4-3; CDR3: CASSQDRGHEQYF; DNA: TGCGCCAGCAGCCAAGATCGTGGCCACGAGCAGTACTTC
D: TRBD2; J: TRBJ2-1; size: .; V: TRBV18; CDR3: CASSETSGSYEQFF; DNA: TGTGCCAGCTCTGAGACTAGCGGGAGTTATGAGCAGTTCTTC
D: .; J: TRBJ1-5; size: .; V: TRBV2; CDR3: CASSDSGAGNQPQHF; DNA: TGTGCCAGCAGTGATTCGGGAGCTGGCAATCAGCCCCAGCATTTT
D: .; J: TRBJ2-1; size: .; V: TRBV9; CDR3: CASSVAGDRYNEQFF; DNA: TGTGCCAGCAGCGTAGCGGGAGATAGGTACAATGAGCAGTTCTTC
D: .; J: TRBJ1-4; size: .; V: TRBV29-1; CDR3: CSVGGSATNEKLFF; DNA: TGCAGCGTTGGAGGCAGTGCAACTAATGAAAAACTGTTTTTT
D: TRBD1; J: TRBJ2-7; size: .; V: TRBV30; CDR3: CAWGTGVGEQYF; DNA: TGTGCCTGGGGGACAGGGGTAGGCGAGCAGTACTTC
D: TRBD1; J: TRBJ1-4; size: .; V: TRBV30; CDR3: CAWSRRTGVNEKLFF; DNA: TGTGCCTGGAGTCGCCGGACAGGCGTTAACGAAAAACTGTTTTTT
D: .; J: TRBJ2-1; size: .; V: TRBV6-1; CDR3: CASSATGYNEQFF; DNA: TGTGCCAGCAGTGCGACTGGTTACAATGAGCAGTTCTTC
D: TRBD2; J: TRBJ2-7; size: .; V: TRBV18; CDR3: CASSPGQGLFYEQYF; DNA: TGTGCCAGCTCACCAGGCCAGGGACTATTCTACGAGCAGTACTTC
D: .; J: TRBJ1-2; size: .; V: TRBV30; CDR3: CAWPKGRDYGYTF; DNA: TGTGCCTGGCCGAAAGGCAGGGACTATGGCTACACCTTC
D: .; J: TRBJ1-3; size: once; V: TRBV7-2; CDR3: CASSPIAFEHTIYF; DNA: TGTGCCAGCAGCCCAATTGCGTTCGAACACACCATATATTTT
D: TRBD1; J: TRBJ1-2; size: .; V: TRBV5-6; CDR3: CASSHFDRDDYGYTF; DNA: TGTGCCAGCAGCCACTTCGACAGGGATGACTATGGCTACACCTTC
D: .; J: TRBJ1-5; size: few; V: TRBV5-1; CDR3: CASSLGGLSNQPQHF; DNA: TGCGCCAGCAGCTTGGGCGGGCTCAGCAATCAGCCCCAGCATTTT
D: TRBD2; J: TRBJ2-5; size: .; V: TRBV7-9; CDR3: CASSLDRGGETQYF; DNA: TGTGCCAGCAGCTTGGACCGCGGGGGGGAGACCCAGTACTTC
D: TRBD2; J: TRBJ2-5; size: .; V: TRBV29-1; CDR3: CSGWTSAETQYF; DNA: TGCAGCGGGTGGACTAGCGCCGAGACCCAGTACTTC
D: .; J: TRBJ1-4; size: .; V: TRBV5-4; CDR3: CASSEGPNLSGEKLFF; DNA: TGTGCCAGCAGCGAGGGCCCTAACCTTAGCGGTGAAAAACTGTTTTTT
D: .; J: TRBJ1-4; size: .; V: TRBV5-1; CDR3: CASSATGDQLAGEKLFF; DNA: TGCGCCAGCAGCGCGACTGGTGATCAATTAGCCGGAGAAAAACTGTTTTTT
D: .; J: TRBJ1-1; size: .; V: TRBV5-1; CDR3: CASSFSRVNTEAFF; DNA: TGCGCCAGCAGCTTTAGCAGAGTGAACACTGAAGCTTTCTTT
D: TRBD1; J: TRBJ1-4; size: .; V: TRBV27; CDR3: CASRRQGRNGKLFF; DNA: TGTGCCAGCAGAAGACAGGGAAGGAACGGGAAGCTGTTTTTT
D: .; J: TRBJ2-2; size: .; V: TRBV30; CDR3: CAWSGSTGELFF; DNA: TGTGCCTGGAGCGGGAGCACCGGGGAGCTGTTTTTT
D: .; J: TRBJ2-3; size: once; V: TRBV25-1; CDR3: CASSASGGTDTQYF; DNA: TGTGCCAGCAGTGCTTCAGGGGGCACAGATACGCAGTATTTT
D: .; J: TRBJ1-3; size: .; V: TRBV2; CDR3: CASSSTVLVSGNTIYF; DNA: TGTGCCAGCAGCTCGACAGTTCTGGTCTCTGGAAACACCATATATTTT
D: .; J: TRBJ2-1; size: .; V: TRBV6-4; CDR3: CASSVRESSYNEQFF; DNA: TGTGCCAGCAGCGTCCGGGAGAGTTCCTACAATGAGCAGTTCTTC
D: .; J: TRBJ2-7; size: once; V: TRBV5-4; CDR3: CASSLRQAPYEQYF; DNA: TGTGCCAGCAGCCTACGACAGGCCCCGTACGAGCAGTACTTC
D: TRBD2; J: TRBJ2-1; size: .; V: TRBV4-2; CDR3: CASSQGLAGGNNEQFF; DNA: TGTGCCAGCAGCCAAGGTCTAGCGGGGGGGAACAATGAGCAGTTCTTC
D: .; J: TRBJ1-1; size: .; V: TRBV28; CDR3: CASSLWRGSTEAFF; DNA: TGTGCCAGCAGTTTATGGCGGGGTAGTACTGAAGCTTTCTTT
D: TRBD2; J: TRBJ2-7; size: .; V: TRBV7-9; CDR3: CASSSGGPDYEQYF; DNA: TGTGCCAGCAGCTCGGGGGGTCCCGACTACGAGCAGTACTTC
D: TRBD1; J: TRBJ2-7; size: few; V: TRBV29-1; CDR3: CSVIPPGQGGYEQYF; DNA: TGCAGCGTGATTCCCCCGGGACAGGGAGGCTACGAGCAGTACTTC
D: TRBD2; J: TRBJ2-7; size: .; V: TRBV11-2; CDR3: CVSSFPGTSGVAKYF; DNA: TGTGTCAGCAGCTTTCCCGGGACTAGCGGGGTCGCTAAGTACTTC
D: .; J: TRBJ2-1; size: .; V: TRBV28; CDR3: CASSIGGRAGWNEQFF; DNA: TGTGCCAGCAGTATAGGGGGTCGGGCGGGTTGGAATGAGCAGTTCTTC
D: TRBD1; J: TRBJ1-4; size: .; V: TRBV6-1; CDR3: CASSEHPGQGAGEKLFF; DNA: TGTGCCAGCAGTGAACACCCGGGACAGGGGGCGGGTGAAAAACTGTTTTTT